This T cell receptor beta chain was identified in a study of blood T cell repertoires in COVID-19. Only in-frame clones appear in the TCRdb table, and some are missing; sequencing was by immunoSEQ multiplex PCR. The sample lists approximately 99,000 clones, about 83% seen once, with around 2% in the top ten. The source of this sequence is a man between 65 and 80 years old with active or convalescent COVID-19. The sample comprised peripheral blood.

The CDR3: CASRLAGAAGTDTQYF. The CDR3 DNA is TGCGCCAGCAGACTAGCGGGTGCCGCAGGGACAGATACGCAGTATTTT. This chain links TRBV5-1 with TRBJ2-3, with 9 bases lining up with TRBD2. This CDR3 has 16 residues. Germline V gene data show CDR1 as SGHRS and CDR2 as YFSETQ. V shed 5 bases, J shed 3 bases, and the junction held 10 bases outside the gene matches.